The clone carrying this T cell receptor beta chain turned up a few times. The library targeted TCRbeta and was prepared with unique molecular identifiers. Each CDR3 protein is one row after TCRdb ran MiXCR on the PCR reads. The sample contains 350,000 to 400,000 distinct CDR3 sequences, about 20% of which appear only once. This sample stems from a study of T-cell reconstitution after alpha-beta-depleted transplantation in children. The CDR3 loop spans 13 amino acids. The V and J ends lost 10 bases and 4 bases respectively, with 16 bases between them. V gene TRBV12-3 or TRBV12-4 combines with J gene TRBJ1-1; D remains ambiguous. Sequencing used PBMCs from the stem cell graft donor, obtained from the stem cell graft. This receptor was taken from a human donor who donated a stem cell graft to a child with acute myeloid leukemia. CDR3 sequence: CAILFWSTTEAFF. The DNA of the CDR3 is TGTGCCATCCTATTCTGGTCGACCACTGAAGCTTTCTTT.